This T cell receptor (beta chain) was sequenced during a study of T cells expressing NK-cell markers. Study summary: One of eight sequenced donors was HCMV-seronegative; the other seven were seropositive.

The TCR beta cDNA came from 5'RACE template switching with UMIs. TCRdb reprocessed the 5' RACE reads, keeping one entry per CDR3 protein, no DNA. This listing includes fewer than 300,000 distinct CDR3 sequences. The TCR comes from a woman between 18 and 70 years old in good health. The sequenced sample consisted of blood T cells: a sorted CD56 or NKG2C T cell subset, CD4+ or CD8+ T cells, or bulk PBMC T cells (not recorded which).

The CDR3 spells CASSLSATDNEQFF. This chain links TRBV12-3 or TRBV12-4 with TRBJ2-1; TCRdb returns TRBD1, unconfirmable since there is no DNA. This CDR3 is built from 14 residues.